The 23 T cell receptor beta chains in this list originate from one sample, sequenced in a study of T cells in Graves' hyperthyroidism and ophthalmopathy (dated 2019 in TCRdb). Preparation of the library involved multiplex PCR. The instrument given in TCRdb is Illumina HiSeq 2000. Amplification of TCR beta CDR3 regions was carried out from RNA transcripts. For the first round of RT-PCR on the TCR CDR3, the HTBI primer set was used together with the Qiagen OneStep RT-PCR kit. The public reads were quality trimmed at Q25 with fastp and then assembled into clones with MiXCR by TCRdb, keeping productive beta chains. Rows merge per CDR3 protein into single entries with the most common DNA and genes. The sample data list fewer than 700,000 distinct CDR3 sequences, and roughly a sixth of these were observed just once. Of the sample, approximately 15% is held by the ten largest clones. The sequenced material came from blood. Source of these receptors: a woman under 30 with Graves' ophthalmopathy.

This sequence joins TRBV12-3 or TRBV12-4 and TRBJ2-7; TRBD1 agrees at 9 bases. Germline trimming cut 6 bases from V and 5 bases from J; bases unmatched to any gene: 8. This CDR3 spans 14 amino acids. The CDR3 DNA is TGTGCCAGCAGGATCCGGGACAGGGTCCACGAGCAGTACTTC. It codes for CASRIRDRVHEQYF.

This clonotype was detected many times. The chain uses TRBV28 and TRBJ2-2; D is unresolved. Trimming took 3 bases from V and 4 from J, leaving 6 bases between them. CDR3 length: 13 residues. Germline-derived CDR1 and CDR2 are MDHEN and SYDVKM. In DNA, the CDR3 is TGTGCCAGCAGTTTCGTAGTCACCGGGGAGCTGTTTTTT. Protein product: CASSFVVTGELFF.

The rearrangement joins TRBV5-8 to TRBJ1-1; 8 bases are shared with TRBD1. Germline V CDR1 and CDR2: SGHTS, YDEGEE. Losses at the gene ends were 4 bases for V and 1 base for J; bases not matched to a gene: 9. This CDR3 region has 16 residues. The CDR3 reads CASSHDRGLSNTEAFF. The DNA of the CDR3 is TGTGCCAGCAGCCACGACAGGGGCCTCTCGAACACTGAAGCTTTCTTT.

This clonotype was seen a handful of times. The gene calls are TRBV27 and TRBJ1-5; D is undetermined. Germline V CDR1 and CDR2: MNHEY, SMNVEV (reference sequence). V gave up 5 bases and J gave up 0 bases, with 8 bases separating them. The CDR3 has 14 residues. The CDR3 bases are TGTGCCAGCAGTCCTCTTAATAGCAATCAGCCCCAGCATTTT. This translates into CASSPLNSNQPQHF.

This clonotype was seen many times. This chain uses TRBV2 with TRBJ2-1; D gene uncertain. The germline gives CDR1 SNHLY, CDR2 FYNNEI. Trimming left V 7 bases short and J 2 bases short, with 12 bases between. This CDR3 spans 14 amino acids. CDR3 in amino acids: CASTRAHTYNEQFF. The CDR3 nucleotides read TGTGCCAGCACCCGGGCGCACACCTACAATGAGCAGTTCTTC.

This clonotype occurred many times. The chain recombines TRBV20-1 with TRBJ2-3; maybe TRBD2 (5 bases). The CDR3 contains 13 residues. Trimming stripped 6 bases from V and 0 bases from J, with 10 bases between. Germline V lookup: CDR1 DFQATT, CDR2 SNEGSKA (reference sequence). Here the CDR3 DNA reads TGCAGTGCAGAGGAGGACAGCACAGATACGCAGTATTTT. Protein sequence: CSAEEDSTDTQYF.

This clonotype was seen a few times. For the CDR3, the DNA is TGTGCCACCAGCAAACTGGCTAGCGGGAGTACAGATACGCAGTATTTT. It is translated as CATSKLASGSTDTQYF. The chain couples TRBV15 to TRBJ2-3; 10 positions agree with TRBD2. The CDR3 consists of 16 residues. V trimming: 4 bases; J trimming: 3 bases; junction bases outside the gene matches: 7. CDR1 is LNHNV and CDR2 is YYDKDF in the germline V gene (reference sequence). The full variable domain, its missing parts supplied by reference TRBV15 and TRBJ2-3, is DAMVIQNPRYQVTQFGKPVTLSCSQTLNHNVMYWYQQKSSQAPKLLFHYYDKDFNNEADTPDNFQSRRPNTSFCFLDIRSPGLGDTAMYLCATSKLASGSTDTQYFGPGTRLTVL.

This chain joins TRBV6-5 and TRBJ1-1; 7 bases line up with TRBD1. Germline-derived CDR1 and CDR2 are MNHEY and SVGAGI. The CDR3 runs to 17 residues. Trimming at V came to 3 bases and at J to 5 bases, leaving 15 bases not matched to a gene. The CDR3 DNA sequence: TGTGCCAGCAGTTATCATCCAGGGGGTCCCCCGTGGACTGAAGCTTTCTTT. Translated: CASSYHPGGPPWTEAFF.

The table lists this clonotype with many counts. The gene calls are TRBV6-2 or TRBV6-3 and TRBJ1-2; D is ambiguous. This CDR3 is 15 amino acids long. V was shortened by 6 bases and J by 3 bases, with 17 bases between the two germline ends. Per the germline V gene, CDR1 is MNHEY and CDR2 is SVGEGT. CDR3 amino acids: CASSTSTQDYYGYTF. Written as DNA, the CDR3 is TGTGCCAGCAGCACCAGCACGCAGGATTACTATGGCTACACCTTC.

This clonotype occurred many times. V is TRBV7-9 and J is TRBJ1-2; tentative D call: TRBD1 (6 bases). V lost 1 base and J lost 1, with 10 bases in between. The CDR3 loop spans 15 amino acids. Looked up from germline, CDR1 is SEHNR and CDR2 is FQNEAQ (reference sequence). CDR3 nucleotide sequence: TGTGCCAGCAGCTTAGTTCCGGACAGTAACTATGGCTACACCTTC. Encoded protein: CASSLVPDSNYGYTF.

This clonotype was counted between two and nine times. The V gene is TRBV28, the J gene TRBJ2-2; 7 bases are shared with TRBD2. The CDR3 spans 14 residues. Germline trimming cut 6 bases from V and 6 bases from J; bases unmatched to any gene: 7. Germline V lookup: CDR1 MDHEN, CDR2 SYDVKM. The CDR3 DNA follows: TGTGCCAGCAGCTCGCGGGAGCGTGCCGGGGAGCTGTTTTTT. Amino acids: CASSSRERAGELFF.

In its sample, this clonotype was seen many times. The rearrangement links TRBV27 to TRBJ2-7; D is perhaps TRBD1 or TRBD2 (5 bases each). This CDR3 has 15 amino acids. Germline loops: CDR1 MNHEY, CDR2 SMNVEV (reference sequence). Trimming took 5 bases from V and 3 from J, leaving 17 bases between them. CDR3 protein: CASSLRDGTYYEQYF. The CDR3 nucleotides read TGTGCCAGCAGTCTCCGGGACGGAACCTACTACGAGCAGTACTTC.

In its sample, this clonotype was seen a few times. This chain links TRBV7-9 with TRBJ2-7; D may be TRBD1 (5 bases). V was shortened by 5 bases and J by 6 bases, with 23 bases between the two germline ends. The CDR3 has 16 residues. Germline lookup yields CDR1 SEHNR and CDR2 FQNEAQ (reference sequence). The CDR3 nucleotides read TGTGCCAGCAGCCCAAGCTCCGGGCAGGGAAATGGCGAGCAGTACTTC. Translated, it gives CASSPSSGQGNGEQYF.

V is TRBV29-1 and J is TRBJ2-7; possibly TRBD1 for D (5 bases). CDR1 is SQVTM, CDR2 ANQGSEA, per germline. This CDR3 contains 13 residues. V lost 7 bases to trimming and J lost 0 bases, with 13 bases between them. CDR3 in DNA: TGCAGCGCCCTGGGGCAGGCCTCCTACGAGCAGTACTTC. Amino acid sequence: CSALGQASYEQYF.

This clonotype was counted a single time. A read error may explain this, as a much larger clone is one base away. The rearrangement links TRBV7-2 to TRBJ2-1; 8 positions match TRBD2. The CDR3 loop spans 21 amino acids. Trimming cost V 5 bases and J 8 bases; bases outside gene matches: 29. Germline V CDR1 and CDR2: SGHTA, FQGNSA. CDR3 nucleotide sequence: TGTGCCAGCAGCCGTAAAAGGCCCCGGACAACCCCGGGGGGGAGGGACGATGAGCAGTTCTTC. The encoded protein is CASSRKRPRTTPGGRDDEQFF.

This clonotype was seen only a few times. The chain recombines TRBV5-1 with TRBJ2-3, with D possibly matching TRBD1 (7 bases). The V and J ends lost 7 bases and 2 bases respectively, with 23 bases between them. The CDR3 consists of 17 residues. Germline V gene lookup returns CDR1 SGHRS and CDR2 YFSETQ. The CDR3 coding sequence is TGCGCCAGCGGCTGGAACCCCGCGGGACAGCCCACAGATACGCAGTATTTT. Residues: CASGWNPAGQPTDTQYF.

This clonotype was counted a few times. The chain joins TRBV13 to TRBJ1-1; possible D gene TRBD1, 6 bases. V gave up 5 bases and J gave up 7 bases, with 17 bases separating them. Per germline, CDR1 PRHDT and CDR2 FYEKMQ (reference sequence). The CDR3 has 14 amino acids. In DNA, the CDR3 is TGTGCCAGCAGCCCGATCGGGACAAGCTTTGAAGCTTTCTTT. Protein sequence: CASSPIGTSFEAFF.

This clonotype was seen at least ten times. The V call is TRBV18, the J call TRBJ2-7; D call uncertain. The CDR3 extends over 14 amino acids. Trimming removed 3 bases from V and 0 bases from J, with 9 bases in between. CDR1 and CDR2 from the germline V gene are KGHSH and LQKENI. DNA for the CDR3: TGTGCCAGCTCACCGCGTGGGGTCTCCTACGAGCAGTACTTC. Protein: CASSPRGVSYEQYF.

CDR3 bases: TGTGCCAGCAGCCAAGATTTACGGGGGGGAAGAGAGACCCAGTACTTC. As protein: CASSQDLRGGRETQYF. This rearrangement joins TRBV3-1 to TRBJ2-5, with 8 bases matching TRBD2. Germline V CDR1 and CDR2: LGHDT, YNNKEL (reference sequence). Trimming removed 0 bases from V and 4 bases from J; junction bases left unmatched: 7. The CDR3 totals 16 residues.

The CDR3 DNA follows: TGCGCCAGCAGCCCCAGACCCGTAGCGAACACTGAAGCTTTCTTT. This codes for CASSPRPVANTEAFF. V and J are TRBV4-1 and TRBJ1-1; D remains ambiguous. Trimming shortened V by 4 bases and J by 1 base, and 13 bases separated the two germline ends. Per germline, CDR1 MGHRA and CDR2 YSYEKL. CDR3 length equals 15 residues.

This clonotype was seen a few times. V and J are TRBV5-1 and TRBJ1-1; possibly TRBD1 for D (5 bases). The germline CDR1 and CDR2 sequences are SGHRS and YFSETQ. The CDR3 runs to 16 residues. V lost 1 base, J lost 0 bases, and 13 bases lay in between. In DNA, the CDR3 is TGCGCCAGCAGCTTGCGTCCAGGGCCAATGAACACTGAAGCTTTCTTT. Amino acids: CASSLRPGPMNTEAFF.

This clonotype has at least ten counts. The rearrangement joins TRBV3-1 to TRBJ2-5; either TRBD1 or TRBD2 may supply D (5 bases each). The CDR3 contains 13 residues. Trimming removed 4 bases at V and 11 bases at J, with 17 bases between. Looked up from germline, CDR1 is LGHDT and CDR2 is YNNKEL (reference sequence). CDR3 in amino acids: CASSRRGAEYQYF. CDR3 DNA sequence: TGTGCCAGCAGCCGAAGAGGGGCAGAATATCAGTACTTC.

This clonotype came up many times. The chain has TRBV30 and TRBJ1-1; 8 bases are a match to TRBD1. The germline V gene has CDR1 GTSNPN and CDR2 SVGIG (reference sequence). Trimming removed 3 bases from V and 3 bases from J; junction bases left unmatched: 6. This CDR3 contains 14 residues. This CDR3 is CAWRTGVADTEAFF. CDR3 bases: TGTGCCTGGAGGACAGGGGTGGCAGACACTGAAGCTTTCTTT.